These 26 T cell receptor beta chains share one sample of origin, sequenced in a study of early T cells in non-severe SARS-CoV-2 infection. One entry per CDR3 protein, called by TCRdb with MiXCR from the 5' RACE reads. Among about 110,000 distinct CDR3 sequences listed, 9% to 14% were seen once. Sequencing was done on a sample of whole blood. The receptors come from an adult who was a healthcare worker with PCR-confirmed SARS-CoV-2 infection or an uninfected control (not recorded which).

Many counts were recorded for this clonotype. The chain links TRBV5-4 to TRBJ2-1; tentative D call: TRBD1 (6 bases). Trimming removed 4 bases from V and 4 bases from J, with 15 bases in between. Germline loops: CDR1 SGHNT, CDR2 YYREEE (reference sequence). The CDR3 length is 15 residues. In nucleotides, the CDR3 is TGTGCCAGCAGCAGGGACATTGGTGGGTACAATGAGCAGTTCTTC. Protein sequence: CASSRDIGGYNEQFF. Filled out from reference TRBV5-4 and TRBJ2-1, the complete variable domain reads ETGVTQSPTHLIKTRGQQVTLRCSSQSGHNTVSWYQQALGQGPQFIFQYYREEENGRGNFPPRFSGLQFPNYSSELNVNALELDDSALYLCASSRDIGGYNEQFFGPGTRLTVL.

This clonotype was detected many times. V is TRBV7-3 and J is TRBJ2-5; D assignment may be TRBD1 or TRBD2 (5 bases each). V dropped 4 bases and J dropped 3 bases, with 9 bases sitting between them. CDR3 size: 13 residues. Germline assignment: CDR1 SGHTA and CDR2 FQGTGA. The CDR3 spells CASSSGPKETQYF. The CDR3 coding sequence is TGTGCCAGCAGCTCGGGACCCAAAGAGACCCAGTACTTC.

This chain joins TRBV11-1 and TRBJ1-2; D remains ambiguous. V lost 4 bases and J lost 2, with 11 bases in between. The V gene's germline CDR1 is SGHAT and CDR2 FQDESV (reference sequence). The CDR3 length is 14 residues. The CDR3 loop reads CASSSSTENYGYTF. The CDR3 bases are TGTGCCAGCAGCTCATCCACAGAGAACTATGGCTACACCTTC.

This clonotype was observed many times. The chain couples TRBV5-4 to TRBJ1-1; maybe TRBD1 (6 bases). Trimming pared 7 bases from V and 1 base from J, leaving 17 bases between. Looked up from germline, CDR1 is SGHNT and CDR2 is YYREEE (reference sequence). This CDR3 comprises 15 residues. The CDR3 nucleotides read TGTGCCAGCCTCCCTGGGGGGCGAGGGAACACTGAAGCTTTCTTT. Its protein product is CASLPGGRGNTEAFF.

As DNA, the CDR3 is TGTGCCAGCAGCCTCAAGCCCCGGGGCCAAGAGACCCAGTACTTC. Amino acids: CASSLKPRGQETQYF. The V and J genes are TRBV28 and TRBJ2-5, with TRBD2 as a possible D gene (5 bases). Trimming took 6 bases from V and 1 from J, leaving 15 bases between them. Looked up from germline, CDR1 is MDHEN and CDR2 is SYDVKM. The CDR3 contains 15 residues.

This clonotype was seen ten or more times. The chain links TRBV27 to TRBJ2-1; 7 bases map to TRBD2. In germline, CDR1 is MNHEY, CDR2 SMNVEV (reference sequence). J was trimmed by 0 bases and V by 4 bases; bases with no gene match: 3. CDR3 length: 15 amino acids. CDR3 residues: CASSWGGFSYNEQFF. The CDR3, as DNA: TGTGCCAGCAGTTGGGGGGGTTTCTCCTACAATGAGCAGTTCTTC.

This chain links TRBV20-1 with TRBJ1-5; D not resolved. Germline CDR1 is DFQATT and CDR2 is SNEGSKA (reference sequence). The CDR3 loop spans 18 amino acids. V dropped 3 bases and J dropped 3 bases, with 24 bases sitting between them. Written as DNA, the CDR3 is TGCAGTGCTAGGATGCTCGCCGGATCTCACTTGGACAATCAGCCCCAGCATTTT. Its translation: CSARMLAGSHLDNQPQHF.

J is TRBJ1-3 and V is TRBV5-1; tentatively, D is TRBD1 (5 bases). Germline CDR1 and CDR2: SGHRS and YFSETQ. V shed 2 bases and J shed 0 bases, with 9 bases lying between them. The CDR3 is 15 amino acids. CDR3 protein: CASSFVGASGNTIYF. The CDR3 DNA reads TGCGCCAGCAGCTTCGTCGGGGCCTCTGGAAACACCATATATTTT. Filled out from reference TRBV5-1 and TRBJ1-3, the complete variable domain reads KAGVTQTPRYLIKTRGQQVTLSCSPISGHRSVSWYQQTPGQGLQFLFEYFSETQRNKGNFPGRFSGRQFSNSRSEMNVSTLELGDSALYLCASSFVGASGNTIYFGEGSWLTVV.

Points on this clonotype: This may stem from a read error, because a much larger clone lies one nucleotide away. This rearrangement joins TRBV24-1 to TRBJ2-5; possibly TRBD1 for D (6 bases). This CDR3 is built from 15 residues. Germline-derived CDR1 and CDR2 are KGHDR and SFDVKD. The CDR3 reads CVTSTIRDNQETQYF. The CDR3 nucleotides read TGTGTCACCTCAACAATCCGGGACAACCAAGAGACCCAGTACTTC.

The rearrangement uses TRBV6-2 or TRBV6-3 and TRBJ2-3, with TRBD2 matching over 12 bases. The germline CDR1 and CDR2 sequences are MNHEY and SVGEGT. Germline trimming cut 5 bases from V and 4 bases from J; bases unmatched to any gene: 4. This CDR3 is built from 15 residues. CDR3 sequence: CASSKTSGGPDTQYF. Here the CDR3 DNA reads TGTGCCAGCAGTAAGACTAGCGGGGGACCAGATACGCAGTATTTT.

This clonotype was counted many times. The chain combines TRBV29-1 with TRBJ1-4; D gene unclear. CDR3 length: 12 amino acids. Germline-derived CDR1 and CDR2 are SQVTM and ANQGSEA. V was pared by 4 bases and J by 4 bases, with 7 bases between. Here the CDR3 reads CSVGARNEKLFF. CDR3 sequence (DNA): TGCAGCGTTGGGGCACGTAATGAAAAACTGTTTTTT.

This clonotype was seen a handful of times. V is TRBV5-1 and J is TRBJ2-5; TRBD1 might be the D (7 bases). The germline V and J ends were trimmed by 5 bases and 0 bases, with 11 bases remaining between them. Germline lookup yields CDR1 SGHRS and CDR2 YFSETQ. The CDR3 has 14 amino acids. CDR3 loop: CASRQGGYQETQYF. The DNA for the CDR3 is TGCGCCAGCAGGCAGGGGGGTTACCAAGAGACCCAGTACTTC.

This clonotype was seen only a few times. This chain connects TRBV28 to TRBJ2-3, with 7 bases lining up with TRBD1. J was trimmed by 3 bases and V by 4 bases; bases with no gene match: 7. CDR3 length equals 15 residues. Germline CDR1 MDHEN, CDR2 SYDVKM. CDR3 sequence (DNA): TGTGCCAGCAGTTCACGAACAGGGGTAACAGATACGCAGTATTTT. Amino acids: CASSSRTGVTDTQYF.

This clonotype was observed a handful of times. The V gene is TRBV30, the J gene TRBJ1-1; D gene unclear. The CDR3 is 11 residues long. The germline CDR1 and CDR2 sequences are GTSNPN and SVGIG (reference sequence). V was pared by 5 bases and J by 8 bases, with 12 bases between. The DNA for the CDR3 is TGTGCCTGGGATCAAATCACCGAAGCTTTCTTT. It codes for CAWDQITEAFF.

V usage is TRBV10-1 and J usage is TRBJ1-5; no firm D call. Trimming took 2 bases from V and 5 from J, leaving 7 bases between them. This CDR3 comprises 13 residues. Per the germline V gene, CDR1 is WNHNN and CDR2 is SYGVQD (reference sequence). CDR3 amino acids: CASSEAPDQPQHF. For the CDR3, the DNA is TGCGCCAGCAGTGAGGCGCCAGATCAGCCCCAGCATTTT.

This clonotype was counted between two and nine times. This chain connects TRBV28 to TRBJ1-1; D may be TRBD1 (5 bases). This CDR3 region has 13 residues. V lost 0 bases and J lost 6, with 8 bases in between. Per germline, CDR1 MDHEN and CDR2 SYDVKM. This chain's CDR3 is CASSLWWGSEAFF. The CDR3 DNA reads as TGTGCCAGCAGTTTATGGTGGGGGTCTGAAGCTTTCTTT.

This chain uses TRBV7-9 with TRBJ2-2; tentative D call: TRBD2 (6 bases). V was cut by 7 bases and J by 1 base, with 13 bases left in between. Germline lookup yields CDR1 SEHNR and CDR2 FQNEAQ (reference sequence). The CDR3 spans 15 residues. The CDR3 reads CASTLGRLNTGELFF. The CDR3 DNA sequence: TGTGCCAGCACCCTGGGGAGGCTGAACACCGGGGAGCTGTTTTTT.

This clonotype has a handful of counts. The chain carries TRBV9 and TRBJ2-2; no clear D gene. The ends were cut back, 0 bases at V and 7 bases at J, with 4 bases in the middle. CDR3 size: 12 residues. CDR1 and CDR2 (germline): SGDLS, YYNGEE. CDR3 loop: CASSVGGGELFF. The CDR3 nucleotides are TGTGCCAGCAGCGTAGGGGGCGGGGAGCTGTTTTTT.

This sequence joins TRBV5-1 and TRBJ2-7; D remains ambiguous. Between the trimmed V and J ends, which lost 0 bases and 2 bases, there was a span of 18 bases. Germline V gene sequence: CDR1 SGHRS, CDR2 YFSETQ. CDR3 size: 17 residues. CDR3 sequence reads: CASSLGRDFNEPYEQYF. The CDR3 coding sequence is TGCGCCAGCAGCTTGGGCCGCGACTTTAATGAACCCTACGAGCAGTACTTC.

This clonotype appeared a few times. The CDR3: CASSFDTAGELFF. CDR3 DNA: TGTGCCAGCAGCTTCGATACGGCAGGGGAGCTGTTTTTT. This sequence joins TRBV7-6 and TRBJ2-2; D is ambiguous. There are 13 residues in the CDR3. V was shortened by 3 bases and J by 8 bases, with 10 bases between the two germline ends. Germline V lookup: CDR1 SGHVS, CDR2 FNYEAQ. Based on the CDR3 plus reference TRBV7-6 and TRBJ2-2, the full variable domain is GAGVSQSPRYKVTKRGQDVALRCDPISGHVSLYWYRQALGQGPEFLTYFNYEAQQDKSGLPNDRFSAERPEGSISTLTIQRTEQRDSAMYRCASSFDTAGELFFGEGSRLTVL.

This clonotype has ten or more counts. The rearrangement links TRBV6-1 to TRBJ1-1; 7 bases align to TRBD1. CDR1 is MNHNS, CDR2 SASEGT, per germline. This CDR3 has 22 residues. The ends lost 6 bases at V and 1 base at J; junction bases unmatched: 29. CDR3 protein: CASSPLATAPSFDRVKNTEAFF. As DNA, the CDR3 is TGTGCCAGCAGCCCACTGGCCACCGCCCCTTCCTTTGACAGGGTGAAGAACACTGAAGCTTTCTTT.

This clonotype appeared many times. The V and J genes are TRBV5-6 and TRBJ1-5; 7 nucleotides line up with TRBD1. Germline V gives CDR1 SGHDT, CDR2 YYEEEE. Germline trimming cut 0 bases from V and 10 bases from J; bases unmatched to any gene: 1. The CDR3 runs to 12 residues. The CDR3, as DNA: TGTGCCAGCAGCTTGGGGACAGGCCCCCAGCATTTT. The encoded protein is CASSLGTGPQHF.

The gene calls are TRBV3-1 and TRBJ2-3; TRBD2 might be the D (5 bases). Deletions cut 4 bases from V and 6 bases from J, with 14 bases between. CDR1 and CDR2 (germline): LGHDT, YNNKEL (reference sequence). CDR3 size: 14 residues. The CDR3 loop is CASSPPGVEDTQYF. Written as DNA, the CDR3 is TGTGCCAGCAGCCCTCCCGGGGTGGAGGATACGCAGTATTTT.

This clonotype appeared many times. The V and J genes are TRBV5-1 and TRBJ1-2, with D tentatively TRBD1 (5 bases). The germline CDR1 and CDR2 sequences are SGHRS and YFSETQ. The CDR3 is 14 amino acids. Trimming removed 4 bases from V and 0 bases from J, with 10 bases in between. CDR3 coding DNA: TGCGCCAGCAGCCGGGGGACCGCTAACTATGGCTACACCTTC. Protein: CASSRGTANYGYTF.

This chain connects TRBV7-9 to TRBJ2-7; D gene ambiguous. Deletions cut 1 base from V and 2 bases from J, with 12 bases between. The germline CDR1 and CDR2 sequences are SEHNR and FQNEAQ (reference sequence). The CDR3 consists of 15 residues. In DNA form, the CDR3 reads TGTGCCAGCAGCTTAGGAGCAGGTATTACCTACGAGCAGTACTTC. The encoded protein is CASSLGAGITYEQYF.

This clonotype turned up a few times. V is TRBV2 and J is TRBJ2-2; 9 positions agree with TRBD2. The CDR3 has 15 amino acids. The V gene's germline CDR1 is SNHLY and CDR2 FYNNEI. Germline trimming cut 6 bases from V and 1 base from J; bases unmatched to any gene: 3. CDR3 region: CASSVSGGNTGELFF. The CDR3 region has the DNA TGTGCCAGCAGCGTTAGCGGGGGGAACACCGGGGAGCTGTTTTTT.